These 29 T cell receptor beta chains share one sample of origin, sequenced in a study of cytomegalovirus exposure and HLA in healthy donors. Only in-frame clones appear in the TCRdb table, and some are missing; sequencing was by immunoSEQ multiplex PCR. The sample carries 160,000 or so clones, approximately 80% recorded once. The sequenced sample consisted of PBMCs. The receptors were gathered from a man aged 25-45 years in good health and CMV-seropositive.

The chain combines TRBV6-5 with TRBJ1-5; 10 nucleotides line up with TRBD1. The CDR3 has 16 residues. In germline, CDR1 is MNHEY, CDR2 SVGAGI. Unmatched junction bases numbered 5, after V lost 3 bases and J lost 3 bases. Written as DNA, the CDR3 is TGTGCCAGCAGTTATCCAGGGACAGGGGACAATCAGCCCCAGCATTTT. Translated, it gives CASSYPGTGDNQPQHF.

This clone has a handful of counts. The chain recombines TRBV5-1 with TRBJ2-2; 7 nucleotides agree with TRBD1. The CDR3 extends over 15 amino acids. Losses at the gene ends were 0 bases for V and 4 bases for J; bases not matched to a gene: 3. Germline V gene lookup returns CDR1 SGHRS and CDR2 YFSETQ. Written as DNA, the CDR3 is TGCGCCAGCAGCTTGGGTTCAGGGGGCACCGGGGAGCTGTTTTTT. Residues: CASSLGSGGTGELFF. The whole variable domain, remainder taken from reference TRBV5-1 and TRBJ2-2, is KAGVTQTPRYLIKTRGQQVTLSCSPISGHRSVSWYQQTPGQGLQFLFEYFSETQRNKGNFPGRFSGRQFSNSRSEMNVSTLELGDSALYLCASSLGSGGTGELFFGEGSRLTVL.

The V gene is TRBV6-5, the J gene TRBJ1-2, with D unresolved. V lost 5 bases to trimming and J lost 8 bases, with 12 bases between them. The CDR3 covers 12 residues. Germline V gene lookup returns CDR1 MNHEY and CDR2 SVGAGI. Here the CDR3 DNA reads TGTGCCAGCAGTCCGCGCGACGGGGGCTACACCTTC. It yields the protein CASSPRDGGYTF.

This chain connects TRBV9 to TRBJ2-2; D possibly corresponds to TRBD1 (5 bases). The CDR3 has 15 residues. V was clipped by 0 bases and J by 5 bases, with 11 bases between them. CDR1 and CDR2 from the germline V gene are SGDLS and YYNGEE. The CDR3 sequence: CASSVVSRQTGELFF. As DNA, the CDR3 is TGTGCCAGCAGCGTAGTATCCAGACAGACCGGGGAGCTGTTTTTT.

This chain joins TRBV4-1 and TRBJ2-5; weak D call: TRBD2 (6 bases). V gave up 2 bases and J gave up 5 bases, with 12 bases separating them. Per germline, CDR1 MGHRA and CDR2 YSYEKL. The CDR3 runs to 14 residues. The CDR3, as DNA: TGCGCCAGCAGCCAATCTACCGCGGGGGAGACCCAGTACTTC. Its protein product is CASSQSTAGETQYF.

Only one count was recorded for this clone. The chain carries TRBV29-1 and TRBJ2-5; 8 positions agree with TRBD2. CDR1 is SQVTM and CDR2 is ANQGSEA in the germline V gene. V shed 6 bases, J shed 4 bases, and the junction held 10 bases outside the gene matches. The CDR3 runs 14 residues. The CDR3 nucleotides are TGCAGCGTCCGGTTGACTAGCGTCGGAGAGACCCAGTACTTC. This translates into CSVRLTSVGETQYF. The entire variable domain, with the rest obtained from reference TRBV29-1 and TRBJ2-5, is as follows: SAVISQKPSRDICQRGTSLTIQCQVDSQVTMMFWYRQQPGQSLTLIATANQGSEATYESGFVIDKFPISRPNLTFSTLTVSNMSPEDSSIYLCSVRLTSVGETQYFGPGTRLLVL.

This clone appeared a single time. The V and J genes are TRBV4-3 and TRBJ1-1; 9 positions agree with TRBD1. CDR3 length: 14 residues. V shed 4 bases, J shed 3 bases, and the junction held 3 bases outside the gene matches. Germline V gene data show CDR1 as LGHNA and CDR2 as YSLEER. The CDR3 loop is CASSPGQGYTEAFF. For the CDR3, the DNA is TGCGCCAGCAGCCCGGGACAGGGTTACACTGAAGCTTTCTTT.

This clone was recorded once. J is TRBJ2-1 and V is TRBV13; TRBD1 matches 9 bases. The CDR3 runs 14 residues. The J segment lost 4 bases and the V segment lost 4 bases, leaving 2 bases of the junction unmatched. Per the germline V gene, CDR1 is PRHDT and CDR2 is FYEKMQ (reference sequence). CDR3 coding DNA: TGTGCCAGCAGCTGGGGACAGGGTTACAATGAGCAGTTCTTC. This codes for CASSWGQGYNEQFF.

This clone was recorded only once. This sequence joins TRBV7-9 and TRBJ2-1; TRBD2 matches 8 bases. The CDR3 sequence is 18 residues long. Per germline, CDR1 SEHNR and CDR2 FQNEAQ (reference sequence). Trimming cost V 3 bases and J 3 bases; bases outside gene matches: 13. As DNA, the CDR3 is TGTGCCAGCAGCTTCGTTACCATACGGCGGGGGGTCTACAATGAGCAGTTCTTC. Translating it yields CASSFVTIRRGVYNEQFF. Supplemented by reference TRBV7-9 and TRBJ2-1, the full variable domain reads DTGVSQNPRHKITKRGQNVTFRCDPISEHNRLYWYRQTLGQGPEFLTYFQNEAQLEKSRLLSDRFSAERPKGSFSTLEIQRTEQGDSAMYLCASSFVTIRRGVYNEQFFGPGTRLTVL.

This clone has just one count. V gene TRBV4-2 combines with J gene TRBJ2-3, with 11 bases that match TRBD2. The CDR3 sequence is 17 residues long. J was trimmed by 4 bases and V by 4 bases; bases with no gene match: 10. Per germline, CDR1 LGHNA and CDR2 YNFKEQ. Written as DNA, the CDR3 is TGTGCCAGCAGCCCTACCTCCCGACTAGCGGGACCAGATACGCAGTATTTT. This codes for CASSPTSRLAGPDTQYF.

The chain joins TRBV21-1 to TRBJ2-2; whether TRBD2, the table's D call, matches the DNA was not checked. TRBV21-1 is a documented pseudogene. The CDR3 is made up of 17 amino acids. In DNA form, the CDR3 reads TGTGCCAGCAGCAAAAGGTCCGGCGGGGCGAACACCGGGGAGCTGTTTTTT. Its protein product is CASSKRSGGANTGELFF.

The chain is built from TRBV7-2 and TRBJ2-7, with TRBD1 identical over 9 bases. The trim removed 5 bases at V and 3 bases at J, leaving 8 bases unmatched. Germline V CDR1 and CDR2: SGHTA, FQGNSA. CDR3 length equals 15 residues. The chain's CDR3 is CASSGRQGGDYEQYF. The CDR3 DNA is TGTGCCAGCAGCGGACGACAGGGGGGCGACTACGAGCAGTACTTC.

CDR3 protein: CASSSPYVEQFF. In nucleotides, the CDR3 is TGTGCCAGCAGCTCCCCGTATGTTGAGCAGTTCTTC. V usage is TRBV7-9 and J usage is TRBJ2-1; D ambiguous. CDR3 length: 12 amino acids. Trimming cost V 4 bases and J 9 bases, with 10 bases left between them. Germline lookup yields CDR1 SEHNR and CDR2 FQNEAQ (reference sequence).

The chain carries TRBV5-1 and TRBJ2-5, with a tentative D call TRBD1 (5 bases). The CDR3 has 14 residues. Germline CDR1 reads SGHRS; CDR2 reads YFSETQ. The V end lost 1 base, the J end lost 5 bases, and 12 bases lay between the germline ends. In nucleotides, the CDR3 is TGCGCCAGCAGCTTGAAGATCCAGGGTGAGACCCAGTACTTC. Its protein product is CASSLKIQGETQYF.

This clone showed up just once. The chain uses TRBV9 and TRBJ1-3; 10 bases match TRBD1. The CDR3 sequence is 15 residues long. J lost 6 bases, V lost 3 bases, and 6 bases had no gene match. Germline lookup yields CDR1 SGDLS and CDR2 YYNGEE. The CDR3 region has the DNA TGTGCCAGCAGCGCCGGGACAGGGGCTGCAAACACCATATATTTT. The encoded protein is CASSAGTGAANTIYF. Looking up the rest from reference TRBV9 and TRBJ1-3 gives the full variable domain: DSGVTQTPKHLITATGQRVTLRCSPRSGDLSVYWYQQSLDQGLQFLIQYYNGEERAKGNILERFSAQQFPDLHSELNLSSLELGDSALYFCASSAGTGAANTIYFGEGSWLTVV.

The chain combines TRBV19 with TRBJ2-7, with 7 positions matching TRBD2. Per the germline V gene, CDR1 is LNHDA and CDR2 is SQIVND (reference sequence). The CDR3 consists of 16 residues. The V segment lost 3 bases and the J segment 4 bases; nucleotides outside the gene matches: 12. In nucleotides, the CDR3 is TGTGCCAGTAGTATCTCTATGGGCGGGGGACTGTACGAGCAGTACTTC. This sequence encodes CASSISMGGGLYEQYF.

This clone turned up a few times. V usage is TRBV6-1 and J usage is TRBJ1-2; D is perhaps TRBD1 (6 bases). Germline CDR1 reads MNHNS; CDR2 reads SASEGT. With 7 bases removed from V and 7 bases from J, the gap between germline ends came to 13 bases. This CDR3 region has 12 residues. CDR3 DNA sequence: TGTGCCAGCACCGGCCAGGGGATTGGCTACACCTTC. This gives the protein CASTGQGIGYTF.

The chain uses TRBV7-9 and TRBJ1-1, with TRBD1 matching over 9 bases. Germline V gene data show CDR1 as SEHNR and CDR2 as FQNEAQ (reference sequence). The V gene end was trimmed by 6 bases and the J gene end by 5 bases; junction bases not matched to a gene: 4. The CDR3 runs to 13 residues. This CDR3 reads CASRQGAVTEAFF. In DNA form, the CDR3 reads TGTGCCAGCAGACAGGGGGCCGTTACTGAAGCTTTCTTT.

CDR3 nucleotide sequence: TGTGCCATCAGTGATGGCGGGGGCTCCTACAATGAGCAGTTCTTC. This translates into CAISDGGGSYNEQFF. The chain has TRBV10-3 and TRBJ2-1, with 7 bases that match TRBD2. The CDR3 is 15 residues long. Germline V lookup: CDR1 ENHRY, CDR2 SYGVKD. The V and J ends lost 3 bases and 0 bases, in that order; junction bases with no gene match: 2.

The V call is TRBV11-3, the J call TRBJ2-7; the D gene is possibly TRBD1 (6 bases). The germline V and J ends were trimmed by 5 bases and 5 bases, with 19 bases remaining between them. Germline CDR1 is SGHNT and CDR2 is YENEEA. The CDR3 spans 15 residues. The DNA of the CDR3 is TGTGCCAGCAGCAAAATTCCGGGCAGGGGCGACGAGCAGTACTTC. Residues: CASSKIPGRGDEQYF.

This clone was seen a single time. The J gene is TRBJ2-7, the V gene TRBV19; TRBD1 agrees at 7 bases. The CDR3 is 13 residues long. With 5 bases clipped from V and 1 base from J, the junction kept 2 bases outside the gene matches. Per germline, CDR1 LNHDA and CDR2 SQIVND (reference sequence). CDR3 amino acids: CASSWDSSYEQYF. CDR3 DNA: TGTGCCAGTAGTTGGGACAGTTCCTACGAGCAGTACTTC.

This rearrangement joins TRBV11-2 to TRBJ2-3; 8 nucleotides line up with TRBD2. This CDR3 spans 15 amino acids. Germline V gene sequence: CDR1 SGHAT, CDR2 FQNNGV. With 6 bases clipped from V and 6 bases from J, the junction kept 11 bases outside the gene matches. The CDR3 coding sequence is TGTGCCAGCAGTTTCGCGGGGGTAGCGGGGGATACGCAGTATTTT. Its translation is CASSFAGVAGDTQYF.

The chain joins TRBV6-5 to TRBJ2-3; TRBD2 agrees at 8 bases. CDR3 length: 16 amino acids. Germline V gives CDR1 MNHEY, CDR2 SVGAGI. V dropped 0 bases and J dropped 2; count of bases not matched to a gene: 4. The CDR3 is CASSYSSGGYTDTQYF. CDR3 DNA: TGTGCCAGCAGTTACTCGTCGGGGGGGTACACAGATACGCAGTATTTT.

For the CDR3, the DNA is TGTGCCAGCAGCCCCAGGGTCGCGGGGGGGGAGCTGTTTTTT. Its protein is CASSPRVAGGELFF. The chain uses TRBV7-2 and TRBJ2-2, with D tentatively TRBD2 (6 bases). The germline V gene encodes CDR1 SGHTA and CDR2 FQGNSA. V gave up 5 bases and J gave up 8 bases, with 15 bases separating them. This CDR3 comprises 14 residues.

The gene calls are TRBV6-5 and TRBJ2-2; 7 bases align to TRBD1. Germline V gives CDR1 MNHEY, CDR2 SVGAGI. V trimming: 4 bases; J trimming: 7 bases; junction bases outside the gene matches: 9. The CDR3 runs 15 residues. The CDR3 reads CASSSGTGAVGELFF. The CDR3 DNA reads as TGTGCCAGCAGTTCCGGCACAGGGGCCGTCGGGGAGCTGTTTTTT.

V gene TRBV7-9 combines with J gene TRBJ1-1; 10 bases line up with TRBD1. From germline, CDR1 is SEHNR and CDR2 FQNEAQ (reference sequence). V dropped 1 base and J dropped 5; count of bases not matched to a gene: 16. The CDR3 is 19 residues long. Here the CDR3 reads CASSLGRSPATGGWTEAFF. The CDR3 coding sequence is TGTGCCAGCAGCTTAGGGAGATCCCCAGCGACAGGGGGCTGGACTGAAGCTTTCTTT.

This clone has a single count. The rearrangement uses TRBV25-1 and TRBJ1-1; 7 bases match TRBD1. Germline values: CDR1 MGHDK, CDR2 SYGVNS. The V gene end was trimmed by 8 bases and the J gene end by 7 bases; junction bases not matched to a gene: 4. CDR3 length: 11 residues. The CDR3 sequence is CASEGAGEAFF. In nucleotides, the CDR3 is TGTGCCAGCGAGGGGGCGGGTGAAGCTTTCTTT.

The chain is built from TRBV6-5 and TRBJ1-3; D is undetermined. The CDR3 is 13 amino acids. Germline values: CDR1 MNHEY, CDR2 SVGAGI. V shed 7 bases and J shed 7 bases, with 14 bases lying between them. The DNA for the CDR3 is TGTGCCAGCACCACCGGGAAGGGCAACACCATATATTTT. This translates into CASTTGKGNTIYF.

The rearrangement links TRBV4-1 to TRBJ1-5; 7 nucleotides agree with TRBD1. CDR3 length: 15 amino acids. Unmatched junction bases numbered 0, after V lost 1 base and J lost 0 bases. Germline loops: CDR1 MGHRA, CDR2 YSYEKL. DNA of the CDR3: TGCGCCAGCAGCCAAGGGGACAGTAGCAATCAGCCCCAGCATTTT. Amino acid sequence: CASSQGDSSNQPQHF.